One and the same sample provided the 20 T cell receptor beta chains below, sequenced in a study of control samples from healthy donors and cancer patients. Profiled with immunoSEQ multiplex PCR; TCRdb holds only in-frame clones, not every one. This table has 90,000 to 150,000 clones, more than 85% appearing once. The source material was blood. Receptors originate from a woman between 18 and 29 years old in good health.

V is TRBV2 and J is TRBJ2-3; 11 bases are shared with TRBD2. J lost 2 bases, V lost 8 bases, and 6 bases had no gene match. Germline V CDR1 and CDR2: SNHLY, FYNNEI. This CDR3 region has 15 residues. The CDR3 region is CASASSGRITDTQYF. The DNA of the CDR3 is TGTGCCAGCGCTTCTAGCGGGAGGATCACAGATACGCAGTATTTT.

The chain has TRBV5-5 and TRBJ1-2, with TRBD1 matching over 8 bases. The V segment lost 4 bases and the J segment 3 bases; nucleotides outside the gene matches: 5. CDR1 is SGHKS, CDR2 YYEKEE, per germline (reference sequence). The CDR3 runs 14 residues. The CDR3 region has the DNA TGTGCCAGCAGCCCTGGACAGGGTCACTATGGCTACACCTTC. Translating it yields CASSPGQGHYGYTF. Looking up the rest from reference TRBV5-5 and TRBJ1-2 gives the full variable domain: DAGVTQSPTHLIKTRGQQVTLRCSPISGHKSVSWYQQVLGQGPQFIFQYYEKEERGRGNFPDRFSARQFPNYSSELNVNALLLGDSALYLCASSPGQGHYGYTFGSGTRLTVV.

This chain joins TRBV2 and TRBJ2-1, with TRBD2 matching over 8 bases. After removal of 8 bases from V and 3 bases from J, the junction contained 3 bases not matched to a gene. Germline-derived CDR1 and CDR2 are SNHLY and FYNNEI. This CDR3 contains 13 residues. The CDR3 here is CASPGLDYNEQFF. CDR3 nucleotides: TGTGCCAGCCCGGGACTAGACTACAATGAGCAGTTCTTC. Full variable domain (missing parts from reference TRBV2 and TRBJ2-1): EPEVTQTPSHQVTQMGQEVILRCVPISNHLYFYWYRQILGQKVEFLVSFYNNEISEKSEIFDDQFSVERPDGSNFTLKIRSTKLEDSAMYFCASPGLDYNEQFFGPGTRLTVL.

The rearrangement uses TRBV19 and TRBJ1-1, with unresolved D. CDR1 and CDR2 (germline): LNHDA, SQIVND (reference sequence). V dropped 10 bases and J dropped 3 bases, with 9 bases sitting between them. The CDR3 sequence is 11 residues long. The CDR3 nucleotides read TGTGCCACTGGGCTCCACACTGAAGCTTTCTTT. Its protein product is CATGLHTEAFF. The full variable domain, with the rest looked up from reference TRBV19 and TRBJ1-1, is DGGITQSPKYLFRKEGQNVTLSCEQNLNHDAMYWYRQDPGQGLRLIYYSQIVNDFQKGDIAEGYSVSREKKESFPLTVTSAQKNPTAFYLCATGLHTEAFFGQGTRLTVV.

This chain links TRBV7-9 with TRBJ1-2; no reliable D call. The CDR3 loop spans 12 amino acids. V shed 9 bases and J shed 2 bases, with 10 bases lying between them. The germline CDR1 and CDR2 sequences are SEHNR and FQNEAQ (reference sequence). This CDR3 reads CARSGRNYGYTF. The DNA of the CDR3 is TGTGCCAGATCGGGGAGGAACTATGGCTACACCTTC.

V and J are TRBV10-3 and TRBJ1-1; weak D call: TRBD1 (5 bases). Germline V gene lookup returns CDR1 ENHRY and CDR2 SYGVKD. Trimming shortened V by 3 bases and J by 10 bases, and 9 bases separated the two germline ends. There are 11 residues in the CDR3. This CDR3 reads CAISDTRGAFF. In nucleotides, the CDR3 is TGTGCCATCAGTGATACGAGGGGAGCTTTCTTT.

The chain has TRBV23-1 and TRBJ2-5; D gene uncertain. TRBV23-1 is recorded as an ORF, its role being uncertain. This CDR3 has 15 amino acids. The V end lost 8 bases, the J end lost 5 bases, and 21 bases lay between the germline ends. The CDR3: CASGRRLDDPETQYF. In nucleotides, the CDR3 is TGCGCCAGCGGACGGCGGCTCGATGATCCGGAGACCCAGTACTTC.

This chain joins TRBV15 and TRBJ2-7, with D perhaps matching TRBD1 (5 bases). With 4 bases removed from V and 7 bases from J, the gap between germline ends came to 20 bases. CDR3 length: 15 residues. Germline values: CDR1 LNHNV, CDR2 YYDKDF (reference sequence). CDR3 protein: CATSTDSTGAREQYF. CDR3 coding DNA: TGTGCCACCAGCACCGACAGTACCGGTGCCAGGGAGCAGTACTTC.

The chain recombines TRBV29-1 with TRBJ1-1, with 7 bases fitting TRBD1. V shed 4 bases, J shed 6 bases, and the junction held 8 bases outside the gene matches. This CDR3 has 13 amino acids. CDR1 and CDR2 (germline): SQVTM, ANQGSEA. The CDR3 here is CSVVLQGNPEAFF. Written as DNA, the CDR3 is TGCAGCGTTGTTTTACAGGGGAATCCTGAAGCTTTCTTT.

This chain connects TRBV27 to TRBJ2-2, with D hard to call. CDR3 size: 14 residues. The germline gives CDR1 MNHEY, CDR2 SMNVEV (reference sequence). The V and J ends lost 4 bases and 6 bases respectively, with 12 bases between them. CDR3 sequence: CASSSLAPPGELFF. CDR3 bases: TGTGCCAGCAGTTCCCTCGCCCCACCCGGGGAGCTGTTTTTT.

The chain has TRBV25-1 and TRBJ2-2, with TRBD2 matching 7 bases. Germline V gives CDR1 MGHDK, CDR2 SYGVNS. Unmatched junction bases numbered 5, after V lost 6 bases and J lost 1 base. The CDR3 loop spans 15 amino acids. This chain's CDR3 is CASSPTGGNTGELFF. For the CDR3, the DNA is TGTGCCAGCAGCCCGACGGGGGGGAACACCGGGGAGCTGTTTTTT.

V and J are TRBV6-5 and TRBJ1-6; a weak D match, TRBD1 (5 bases). This CDR3 is 14 amino acids long. V lost 2 bases to trimming and J lost 9 bases, with 11 bases between them. In germline, CDR1 is MNHEY, CDR2 SVGAGI. The CDR3 is CASSYDGGSSPLHF. The CDR3, as DNA: TGTGCCAGCAGTTACGATGGGGGGAGTTCACCCCTCCACTTT.

This chain uses TRBV29-1 with TRBJ2-5; the D is unclear. The ends were cut back, 8 bases at V and 1 base at J, with 11 bases in the middle. The CDR3 loop spans 12 amino acids. The germline CDR1 and CDR2 sequences are SQVTM and ANQGSEA. In DNA form, the CDR3 reads TGCAGCAGCATTCAATCCCAAGAGACCCAGTACTTC. Its protein product is CSSIQSQETQYF.

V gene TRBV5-1 combines with J gene TRBJ1-4; no definite D call. Germline CDR1 reads SGHRS; CDR2 reads YFSETQ. V was cut by 2 bases and J by 0 bases, with 8 bases left in between. This CDR3 is built from 15 residues. The CDR3 spells CASSFEDATNEKLFF. The CDR3, as DNA: TGCGCCAGCAGCTTTGAGGACGCAACTAATGAAAAACTGTTTTTT.

This clone was seen just once. The CDR3 protein is CASSEGRRTHNEQFF. The CDR3 DNA follows: TGTGCCAGCAGTGAAGGTCGGCGGACACACAATGAGCAGTTCTTC. This chain connects TRBV25-1 to TRBJ2-1; tentative D call: TRBD1 (5 bases). The CDR3 is 15 residues long. Per the germline V gene, CDR1 is MGHDK and CDR2 is SYGVNS. Trimming cost V 2 bases and J 5 bases, with 13 bases left between them. The variable domain in full, with the rest retrieved from reference TRBV25-1 and TRBJ2-1, is EADIYQTPRYLVIGTGKKITLECSQTMGHDKMYWYQQDPGMELHLIHYSYGVNSTEKGDLSSESTVSRIRTEHFPLTLESARPSHTSQYLCASSEGRRTHNEQFFGPGTRLTVL.

This chain links TRBV12-3 or TRBV12-4 with TRBJ1-1; no reliable D call. The CDR3 totals 13 residues. Trimming removed 5 bases at V and 8 bases at J, with 15 bases between. Here the CDR3 DNA reads TGTGCCAGCAGTAACCGGGTCACCGACGAAGCTTTCTTT. This translates into CASSNRVTDEAFF.

The chain couples TRBV21-1 to TRBJ2-3. TRBV21-1 constitutes a pseudogene. The CDR3 totals 16 residues. The CDR3 here is CASSKGVGECTDTQYF. CDR3 nucleotide sequence: TGTGCCAGCAGCAAAGGCGTAGGTGAATGCACAGATACGCAGTATTTT.

The genes are TRBV19 and TRBJ2-3; D perhaps matches TRBD2 (5 bases). CDR1 is LNHDA and CDR2 is SQIVND in the germline V gene (reference sequence). CDR3 size: 16 residues. The V and J ends lost 3 bases and 2 bases respectively, with 15 bases between them. The CDR3: CASSIGAGILTDTQYF. In nucleotides, the CDR3 is TGTGCCAGTAGTATCGGAGCCGGGATCCTCACAGATACGCAGTATTTT.

The rearrangement links TRBV15 to TRBJ2-2; either TRBD1 or TRBD2 may supply D (5 bases each). The germline CDR1 and CDR2 sequences are LNHNV and YYDKDF (reference sequence). The CDR3 totals 16 residues. Trimming cost V 1 base and J 0 bases, with 9 bases left between them. DNA for the CDR3: TGTGCCACCAGCAGAGGAGGGGCTTCGAACACCGGGGAGCTGTTTTTT. It encodes CATSRGGASNTGELFF.

This rearrangement joins TRBV19 to TRBJ1-5; possible D gene TRBD1, 5 bases. V was shortened by 3 bases and J by 3 bases, with 15 bases between the two germline ends. CDR1 is LNHDA, CDR2 SQIVND, per germline (reference sequence). This CDR3 region has 16 residues. CDR3 sequence reads: CASSISGSGSNQPQHF. The CDR3 DNA reads TGTGCCAGTAGTATTTCGGGATCAGGGTCCAATCAGCCCCAGCATTTT.